The text below deals with one T cell receptor beta chain. This sample stems from a study of blood T cell repertoires in COVID-19. This CDR3 has 16 amino acids. V shed 4 bases and J shed 0 bases, with 15 bases lying between them. Germline CDR1 LNHDA, CDR2 SQIVND (reference sequence). Sequencing used immunoSEQ multiplex PCR; TCRdb keeps in-frame clones, though not all of them. This table has roughly 190,000 clones, roughly 87% appearing once. The source of this sequence is a woman in her 40s with acute or convalescent COVID-19. The V gene is TRBV19, the J gene TRBJ1-1; D may be TRBD1 (5 bases). The sample taken for sequencing was peripheral blood. The CDR3 region has the DNA TGTGCCAGTAGTAGCCCCCCGGGGGTAGTGAACACTGAAGCTTTCTTT. It encodes CASSSPPGVVNTEAFF.